This is a list of T cell receptor beta chains from one sample in a study of blood T cell repertoires in COVID-19. Clones were read by immunoSEQ multiplex PCR, and TCRdb kept only the in-frame ones, dropping some. The sample includes fewer than 250,000 clones, approximately 83% of them seen just once. The sequenced sample consisted of PBMCs or T cells enriched from blood (not recorded which). Receptor source: a woman in her forties with acute COVID-19. CDR3s include the opening cysteine and the closing phenylalanine or tryptophan. A D gene is named only where the DNA matches it firmly. Size is omitted from some rows. Given values are once, few, many or a class for expanded clones.

J gene	V gene	D gene	clone size	CDR3 DNA	CDR3 protein
TRBJ2-3	TRBV7-2	TRBD2	.	TGTGCCAGCAGCTTAGGACTTAGCGGGACTGGGACAGATACGCAGTATTTT	CASSLGLSGTGTDTQYF
TRBJ2-1	TRBV10-1	TRBD2	once	TGCGCCAGCCCCCCGGCCCCCCCTAGCGGGAGAGGCAATGAGCAGTTCTTC	CASPPAPPSGRGNEQFF
TRBJ2-7	TRBV10-3	.	.	TGTGCCATCAGTGAGTTGGAGGGTAGGGGCGAGCAGTACTTC	CAISELEGRGEQYF
TRBJ1-2	TRBV29-1	.	.	TGCAGCGTGGCGGACAGCCCTAACTATGGCTACACCTTC	CSVADSPNYGYTF
TRBJ2-1	TRBV3-1/TRBV3-2	TRBD1	.	TGTGCCAGCAGCCCACCCCCACCGGGACAGGGGCGAAATGAGCAGTTCTTC	CASSPPPPGQGRNEQFF
TRBJ2-1	TRBV19	.	.	TGTGCCAGTAGTACATATAGTAGCGGTGGTGAGCAGTTCTTC	CASSTYSSGGEQFF
TRBJ2-3	TRBV18	.	few	TGTGCCAGCTCACCAGACTACCTCTCCACAGATACGCAGTATTTT	CASSPDYLSTDTQYF
TRBJ1-1	TRBV10-3	.	.	TGTGCCATCAGTGAGAGTGGGCCGAACACTGAAGCTTTCTTT	CAISESGPNTEAFF
TRBJ2-7	TRBV7-8	.	.	TGTGCCAGCAGCGACTTGGCCCCGCGGGAGCAGTACTTC	CASSDLAPREQYF
TRBJ1-3	TRBV28	.	.	TGTGCCAGCAGTTTTGGGGAGTACATCCCTGGAAACACCATATATTTT	CASSFGEYIPGNTIYF
TRBJ1-6	TRBV7-8	.	.	TGTGCCAGCAGATACAGGGAGACTTCACCCCTCCACTTT	CASRYRETSPLHF
TRBJ2-7	TRBV5-4	.	.	TGTGCCAGCAGCTTGGACCTGAGCTCCTACGAGCAGTACTTC	CASSLDLSSYEQYF
TRBJ2-7	TRBV5-6	TRBD1	.	TGTGCCAGCAGCACCGGGACAGGGCCTGGGGAGCAGTACTTC	CASSTGTGPGEQYF
TRBJ1-6	TRBV30	TRBD1	.	TGTGCCTGGAGTGTACCGGGACAGACAAATTCACCCCTCCACTTT	CAWSVPGQTNSPLHF
TRBJ2-3	TRBV7-2	TRBD2	once	TGTGCCAGCAGCTTATTAGGTGGGGGACTAGCGGGAAGAGTAGATACGCAGTATTTT	CASSLLGGGLAGRVDTQYF
TRBJ1-3	TRBV19	TRBD1	.	TGTGCCAGTAGAGACAGGGGAGCCGGAAACACCATATATTTT	CASRDRGAGNTIYF
TRBJ2-3	TRBV5-1	TRBD1	few	TGCGCCAGCAGCTCACAGGGGGGCGGAGCAGATACGCAGTATTTT	CASSSQGGGADTQYF
TRBJ1-5	TRBV28	TRBD1	few	TGTGCCAGCAGTTTTGCAGGGGGCGGGTCCCCCCAGCCCCAGCATTTT	CASSFAGGGSPQPQHF
TRBJ2-7	TRBV5-1	.	.	TGCGCCAGCAGCTTACAGGACATAAGCTACGAGCAGTACTTC	CASSLQDISYEQYF
TRBJ2-7	TRBV28	.	.	TGTGCCAGCAGACCGAGTTCCTACGAGCAGTACTTC	CASRPSSYEQYF
TRBJ1-2	TRBV9	.	.	TGTGCCAGCAGCGCAGAAGTCTCGACAGCCCGCTACACCTTC	CASSAEVSTARYTF
TRBJ2-1	TRBV12-5	.	.	TGTGCTAGTGGCCCCGGGCTAGGGGGCAATGAGCAGTTCTTC	CASGPGLGGNEQFF
TRBJ2-4	TRBV7-2	TRBD2	.	TGTGCCAGCGCCCCGGGGGAGGGGGCCAAAAACATTCAGTACTTC	CASAPGEGAKNIQYF
TRBJ2-1	TRBV6-5	TRBD1	.	TGTGCCAGCAGTACGACAGGGGCCTATGAGCAGTTCTTC	CASSTTGAYEQFF
TRBJ2-7	TRBV28	.	.	TGTGCCAGCACCTACAGGGGGGGGAGGATCTATGGCGAGCAGTACTTC	CASTYRGGRIYGEQYF
TRBJ1-2	TRBV6-1	.	.	TGTGCCAGCAGTGAAACAAGTTATGGCTACACCTTC	CASSETSYGYTF
TRBJ1-2	TRBV2	TRBD1	once	TGTGCCGGGAATGGACAGGGGAAGGGCTATGGCTACACCTTC	CAGNGQGKGYGYTF
TRBJ2-1	TRBV28	.	.	TGTGCCAGCAGTGGGGCAGGGAACGGCTCCTACAATGAGCAGTTCTTC	CASSGAGNGSYNEQFF
TRBJ1-2	TRBV3-1/TRBV3-2	.	.	TGTGCCAGCAGCCAAGGCAGATCCCTGTATGGCTACACCTTC	CASSQGRSLYGYTF
TRBJ2-3	TRBV28	TRBD2	.	TGTGCCAGCATCCCCCGGGGAGCGGGAGCAGATACGCAGTATTTT	CASIPRGAGADTQYF
TRBJ2-1	TRBV9	.	few	TGTGCCAGCAGCGGTGTGAGCAATGAGCAGTTCTTC	CASSGVSNEQFF
TRBJ1-1	TRBV27	.	.	TGTGCCACTATGCGTGTCGCTGAAGCTTTCTTT	CATMRVAEAFF
TRBJ2-3	TRBV5-4	.	.	TGTGCCAGCAGCTCCGCGGGACTGTGGACAGATACGCAGTATTTT	CASSSAGLWTDTQYF
TRBJ2-3	TRBV7-9	.	.	TGTGCCAGCAGCTCTGTCCTAGGCCCCCTTCAGTATTTT	CASSSVLGPLQYF
TRBJ1-1	TRBV10-1	.	.	TGCGCCAGCAGGGGGGCAAGGGACACTGAAGCTTTCTTT	CASRGARDTEAFF
TRBJ2-3	TRBV27	TRBD1	.	TGTGCCAGCGAACCGACAGGGGGCCTCGCAGATACGCAGTATTTT	CASEPTGGLADTQYF
TRBJ2-5	TRBV5-1	TRBD2	.	TGCGCCAGCAGCCCCGCCGGGACTAACCGTCAAGAGACCCAGTACTTC	CASSPAGTNRQETQYF
TRBJ2-7	TRBV28	TRBD1	.	TGTGCCAGCAGTTCTCGACAGGGGGATAGACATCAGCAGTACTTC	CASSSRQGDRHQQYF
TRBJ1-1	TRBV28	TRBD1	.	TGTGCCAGCAGAATAGGGGGCAGTGGCACTGAAGCTTTCTTT	CASRIGGSGTEAFF
TRBJ2-4	TRBV4-2	.	.	TGTGCCAGCAGCCAAGAAGCCCCGATGAGTGGAGCGGTTCTAGCCAAAAACATTCAGTACTTC	CASSQEAPMSGAVLAKNIQYF
TRBJ2-5	TRBV28	.	.	TGTGCCAGCACATGGAGAGCTTACCAAGAGACCCAGTACTTC	CASTWRAYQETQYF
TRBJ2-2	TRBV5-4	TRBD2	few	TGTGCCAGCAGCTTGGCTAGCGGAGACGGAACCGGGGAGCTGTTTTTT	CASSLASGDGTGELFF
TRBJ2-3	TRBV28	TRBD2	few	TGTGCCAGCAATCAGCGGGACCCCCGGGATACGCAGTATTTT	CASNQRDPRDTQYF
TRBJ2-1	TRBV7-2	TRBD2	.	TGTGCCAGCAGCTTAGTGGGGACTAGCGGGAGGAGTGTCAATGAGCAGTTCTTC	CASSLVGTSGRSVNEQFF
TRBJ1-3	TRBV6-5	.	.	TGTGCCAGCAGTTCCACAGGTGGAACCGTGGACACCATATATTTT	CASSSTGGTVDTIYF
TRBJ1-6	TRBV28	.	.	TGTGCCAGCACCCCGGGACTGAATAATTCACCCCTCCACTTT	CASTPGLNNSPLHF
TRBJ2-7	TRBV5-6	TRBD1	.	TGTGCCAGCAGCGCGGGACAGGGGGCCAGAACCGAAGTTTTC	CASSAGQGARTEVF
TRBJ1-5	TRBV2	.	few	TGTGCCAGTACCTATAGCAATCAGCCCCAGCATTTT	CASTYSNQPQHF
TRBJ1-2	TRBV2	TRBD1	.	TGTGCCAGCAGGGGGACAGGGGCTAACTATGGCTACACCTTC	CASRGTGANYGYTF
TRBJ2-5	TRBV9	.	.	TGTGCCAGCAGCGTTACTACCGGTGAGACCCAGTACTTC	CASSVTTGETQYF
TRBJ2-5	TRBV28	.	once	TGTGCCAGCACGACAGGGCGGAGGGATCAAGAGACCCAGTACTTC	CASTTGRRDQETQYF
TRBJ2-1	TRBV6-2/TRBV6-3	TRBD2	.	TGTGCCAGCAGCCTCTGGGGCGGGAGCGGCAATGAGCAGTTCTTC	CASSLWGGSGNEQFF
TRBJ1-1	TRBV5-1	.	.	TGCGCCAGCAGCTTGGTCAGGGGTAACACTGAAGCTTTCTTT	CASSLVRGNTEAFF
TRBJ1-1	TRBV27	.	.	TGTGCCAGCAGTTTATCGCCCTTAGGGGTAGGGTTGGAGGAAGCTTTCTTT	CASSLSPLGVGLEEAFF
TRBJ1-2	TRBV28	.	.	TGTGCCAGCAGTTCCCAGGTCGGGGGGCTCGACTATGGCTACACCTTC	CASSSQVGGLDYGYTF
TRBJ2-3	TRBV11-2	TRBD1	.	TGTGCCAGCAGCTCAGGGGACAGAAGAAGCACAGATACGCAGTATTTT	CASSSGDRRSTDTQYF
TRBJ1-4	TRBV28	TRBD1	.	TGTGCCAGCAGTTTATGGGGACAGGGGGAAGCTAATGAAAAACTGTTTTTT	CASSLWGQGEANEKLFF
TRBJ1-5	TRBV30	.	once	TGTGCCTGGAGCCCGACTCTAAGCAATCAGCCCCAGCATTTT	CAWSPTLSNQPQHF
TRBJ2-3	TRBV28	TRBD1	.	TGTGCCAGTGGGGACAGGGGGACAGATACGCAGTATTTT	CASGDRGTDTQYF